This T cell receptor beta chain was documented in a study of CD8 T cells in Susac syndrome (dated by TCRdb to between 2017 and 2020). With regard to the full study: Among the sequenced Susac syndrome patients, 5 or 6 had clinically active disease and 8 or 9 were in clinical remission. At the time of blood withdrawal, Susac syndrome patients were either therapy-naive, taking corticosteroids (with some also receiving IVIg), or on IVIg alone. The study used repertoire sequencing to test whether antigen drove CD8+ T cell activation and differentiation in Susac syndrome.

Summary of the overall study and its limitations: No clonal expansion was detected in the CD4+ T cell repertoire of Susac syndrome patients. The number of individuals in the TCR sequencing and HLA analysis was recognized as being relatively small.

RNA was extracted with the RNeasy kit and roughly 0.45 to 1 ug was reverse transcribed using random hexamers. The immunoSEQ multiplex PCR assay, which covers 54 Vbeta and 13 Jbeta segments, was used to amplify TCR beta CDR3 regions. To correct PCR amplification bias, a synthetic template baseline was used for both primer optimization and computational correction. Turning to the authors' computational methods: Reads were annotated to V, D and J genes per IMGT and analyzed with immunoSEQ Analyzer, keeping only productive sequences. Clonality was calculated as one minus the Shannon entropy normalized by log2 of the number of productive unique sequences. For each patient and control, public and private clones were evaluated among the 100 most prevalent clones. Clones were defined as Susac-specific when absent from the healthy and MS cohorts, from fewer than 1,300 published viral clones and from other ImmuneACCESS disease sequences. TCRdb passed the public sequencing reads through fastp at Q25 and MiXCR, retaining productive beta sequences. Each CDR3 protein gets just one entry, which takes the most common genes and DNA from the rows behind it. The V and J calls here are based on TCRdb, not the publication. The table for this sample lists 95,000 to 150,000 distinct CDR3 sequences; 96% of them were counted only once. The leading ten clones occupy roughly 0.14% of the sample.

About this clonotype itself: Its antigen is still unknown. Qualities for individual bases were not recorded, and no much larger clone is one base off.

High-throughput TCR beta sequencing profiled peripheral blood CD8+ and CD4+ T cells from healthy donors, Susac syndrome patients and multiple sclerosis patients. Susac syndrome patients met recently defined diagnostic criteria for definite or probable disease. Bulk CD8+ and CD4+ T cells were purified by magnetic negative isolation, while CD8+ TEMRA cells were enriched using FACS. Blood was collected in EDTA tubes and processed within 24 hours, with PBMCs isolated through density gradient centrifugation. PBMCs destined for TCR sequencing were cryopreserved in liquid nitrogen and later thawed in a 37 °C water bath. A purity of at least 90% was achieved for sorted or isolated CD4+, CD8+ and CD8+ TEMRA cells. From a lookup of the germline V gene (reference sequence), CDR1 and CDR2 are DFQATT and SNEGSKA. At the junction V is shortened by 1 base and J by 4 bases, with 10 bases in between. From the cysteine up to the phenylalanine, the CDR3 has a length of 13 residues. Only the CDR3 part of the read is kept: 39 bases, read in frame from the first base.

The chain employs TRBV20-1 and TRBJ1-2; the D gene lacks a confident call. Source material: CD4+ T cells from PBMCs. The origin of this receptor is a human donor with Susac syndrome. The CDR3 has the sequence CSARAPASYGYTF. The nucleotide sequence is TGCAGTGCTAGAGCCCCGGCCAGCTATGGCTACACCTTC.